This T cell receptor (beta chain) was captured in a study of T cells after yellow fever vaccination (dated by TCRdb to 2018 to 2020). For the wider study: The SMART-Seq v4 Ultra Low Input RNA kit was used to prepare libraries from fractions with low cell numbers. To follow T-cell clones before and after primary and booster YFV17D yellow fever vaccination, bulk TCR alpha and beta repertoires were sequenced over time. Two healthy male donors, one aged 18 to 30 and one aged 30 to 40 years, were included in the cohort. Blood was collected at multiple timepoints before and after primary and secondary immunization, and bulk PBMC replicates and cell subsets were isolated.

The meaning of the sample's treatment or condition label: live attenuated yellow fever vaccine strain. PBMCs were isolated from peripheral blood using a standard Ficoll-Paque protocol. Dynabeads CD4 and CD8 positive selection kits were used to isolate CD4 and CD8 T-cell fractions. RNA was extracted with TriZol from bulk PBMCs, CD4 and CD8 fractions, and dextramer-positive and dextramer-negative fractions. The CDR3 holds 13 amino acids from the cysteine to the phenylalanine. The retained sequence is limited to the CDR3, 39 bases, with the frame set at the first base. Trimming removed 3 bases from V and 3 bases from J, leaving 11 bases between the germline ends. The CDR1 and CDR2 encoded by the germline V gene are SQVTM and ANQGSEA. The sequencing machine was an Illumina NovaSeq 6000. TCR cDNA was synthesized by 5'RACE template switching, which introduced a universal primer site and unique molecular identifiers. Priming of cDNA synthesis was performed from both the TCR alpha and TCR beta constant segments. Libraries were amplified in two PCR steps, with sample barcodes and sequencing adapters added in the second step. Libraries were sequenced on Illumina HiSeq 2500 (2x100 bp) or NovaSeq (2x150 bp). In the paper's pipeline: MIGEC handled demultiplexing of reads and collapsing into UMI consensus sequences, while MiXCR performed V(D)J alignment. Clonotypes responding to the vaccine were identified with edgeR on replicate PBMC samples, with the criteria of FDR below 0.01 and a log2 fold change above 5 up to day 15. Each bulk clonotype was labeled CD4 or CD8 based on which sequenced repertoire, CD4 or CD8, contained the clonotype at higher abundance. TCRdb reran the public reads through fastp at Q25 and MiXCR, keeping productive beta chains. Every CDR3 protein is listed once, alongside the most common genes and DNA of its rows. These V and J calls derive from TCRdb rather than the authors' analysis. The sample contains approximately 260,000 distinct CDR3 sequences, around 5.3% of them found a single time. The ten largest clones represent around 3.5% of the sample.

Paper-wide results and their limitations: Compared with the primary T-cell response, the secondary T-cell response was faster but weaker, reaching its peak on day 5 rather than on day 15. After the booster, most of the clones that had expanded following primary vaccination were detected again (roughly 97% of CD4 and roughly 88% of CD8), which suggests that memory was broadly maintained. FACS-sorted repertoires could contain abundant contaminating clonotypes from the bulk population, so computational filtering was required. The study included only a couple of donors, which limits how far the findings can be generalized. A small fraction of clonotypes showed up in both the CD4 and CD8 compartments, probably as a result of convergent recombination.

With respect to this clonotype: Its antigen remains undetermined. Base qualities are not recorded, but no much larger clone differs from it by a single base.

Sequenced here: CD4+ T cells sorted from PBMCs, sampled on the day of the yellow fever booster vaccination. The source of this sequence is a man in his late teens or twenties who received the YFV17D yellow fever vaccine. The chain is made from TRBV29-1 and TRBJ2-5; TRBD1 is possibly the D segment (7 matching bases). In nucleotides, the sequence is TGCAGCGTTGATTCAGGGGGGAAAGAGACCCAGTACTTC. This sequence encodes CSVDSGGKETQYF.